One sample yielded the 30 T cell receptor beta chains listed below, sequenced in a study of PD-L1 blockade in urothelial cancer. Sequenced by immunoSEQ multiplex PCR; TCRdb stores in-frame clones only, minus some. The sample gives 45,000 or so clones, 75% to 85% of which show up once; approximately 1.7% is in the top ten. Time point specified: pretreatment peripheral blood. Sequenced material: PBMCs, taken around atezolizumab (anti-PD-L1) treatment. These receptors originate from a man in his fifties or sixties with urothelial cancer.

This chain joins TRBV7-3 and TRBJ2-2; TRBD2 might be the D (7 bases). This CDR3 region has 15 residues. CDR1 is SGHTA and CDR2 is FQGTGA in the germline V gene. Trimming removed 5 bases at V and 6 bases at J, with 16 bases between. CDR3 protein: CASSLLGGGPGELFF. The CDR3 DNA reads TGTGCCAGCAGCCTCCTGGGGGGGGGCCCCGGGGAGCTGTTTTTT. Together with reference TRBV7-3 and TRBJ2-2, the CDR3 gives the full variable domain: GAGVSQTPSNKVTEKGKYVELRCDPISGHTALYWYRQSLGQGPEFLIYFQGTGAADDSGLPNDRFFAVRPEGSVSTLKIQRTERGDSAVYLCASSLLGGGPGELFFGEGSRLTVL.

A single count supports this clone. This rearrangement joins TRBV7-2 to TRBJ2-7, with a tentative D call TRBD1 (5 bases). This CDR3 has 13 residues. Trimming took off 4 bases at V and 4 bases at J, with 11 bases between the two ends. The germline gives CDR1 SGHTA, CDR2 FQGNSA. CDR3 in DNA: TGTGCCAGCAGCTCCCACCCAGGGTACGAGCAGTACGTC. The encoded protein is CASSSHPGYEQYV.

This chain links TRBV6-1 with TRBJ1-1; possibly TRBD1 for D (5 bases). V lost 1 base and J 5 bases, leaving 14 bases between the germline ends. The CDR3 covers 15 residues. CDR1 is MNHNS and CDR2 is SASEGT in the germline V gene. CDR3 loop: CASSEGPGYRTEAFF. Here the CDR3 DNA reads TGTGCCAGCAGTGAAGGTCCAGGGTATAGGACTGAAGCTTTCTTT.

The V and J genes are TRBV7-2 and TRBJ2-1; 7 nucleotides match TRBD2. Germline V CDR1 and CDR2: SGHTA, FQGNSA. CDR3 size: 14 residues. Unmatched junction bases numbered 5, after V lost 7 bases and J lost 2 bases. DNA for the CDR3: TGTGCCAGCAAGGGCGGGGGACCCTACAATGAGCAGTTCTTC. It translates to CASKGGGPYNEQFF.

The J gene is TRBJ1-5, the V gene TRBV6-5; 9 bases agree with TRBD1. This CDR3 is 15 amino acids long. V shed 6 bases, J shed 2 bases, and the junction held 5 bases outside the gene matches. CDR1 MNHEY and CDR2 SVGAGI come from the germline V gene. CDR3 region: CASSTGQGGNQPQHF. The CDR3 DNA sequence: TGTGCCAGCAGCACGGGACAGGGTGGCAATCAGCCCCAGCATTTT.

CDR3 sequence reads: CASSEGGGGNQPQHF. CDR3 nucleotides: TGTGCCAGCAGTGAAGGCGGGGGAGGCAATCAGCCCCAGCATTTT. This rearrangement joins TRBV2 to TRBJ1-5; D possibly corresponds to TRBD1 (5 bases). Trimming left V 1 base short and J 2 bases short, with 9 bases between. The CDR3 is 15 amino acids. Per germline, CDR1 SNHLY and CDR2 FYNNEI.

The chain combines TRBV10-2 with TRBJ1-5; possibly TRBD1 for D (5 bases). The CDR3 spans 12 residues. Germline CDR1 WSHSY, CDR2 SAAADI. V was shortened by 11 bases and J by 6 bases, with 14 bases between the two germline ends. The chain's CDR3 is CACTGPGQPQHF. In nucleotides, the CDR3 is TGCGCCTGCACAGGCCCCGGTCAGCCCCAGCATTTT.

This chain joins TRBV13 and TRBJ1-1; D is uncertain. The CDR3 is 13 amino acids. V shed 0 bases and J shed 6 bases, with 8 bases lying between them. CDR1 is PRHDT, CDR2 FYEKMQ, per germline (reference sequence). CDR3: CASSLGLFPEAFF. CDR3 DNA sequence: TGTGCCAGCAGCTTAGGCCTATTTCCTGAAGCTTTCTTT.

The chain carries TRBV14 and TRBJ1-1; weak D call: TRBD1 (5 bases). This CDR3 is 15 amino acids long. Germline CDR1 is SGHDN and CDR2 is FVKESK. V lost 4 bases, J lost 1 base, and 13 bases lay in between. The CDR3 is CASSRWGVRNTEAFF. Here the CDR3 DNA reads TGTGCCAGCAGCCGGTGGGGGGTAAGGAACACTGAAGCTTTCTTT.

The chain carries TRBV2 and TRBJ1-1; a weak D match, TRBD1 (5 bases). The V end was cut by 11 bases, the J end by 1 base, with 14 bases between. The CDR3 extends over 13 amino acids. CDR1 SNHLY and CDR2 FYNNEI come from the germline V gene. CDR3 loop: CAGMAGENTEAFF. CDR3 bases: TGTGCCGGCATGGCGGGGGAGAACACTGAAGCTTTCTTT.

There are a few counts of this clone. CDR3 residues: CASSLEPGLYDNEQFF. The DNA of the CDR3 is TGCGCCAGCAGCTTGGAGCCGGGACTATACGACAATGAGCAGTTCTTC. The chain carries TRBV5-1 and TRBJ2-1, with 7 bases identical to TRBD2. This CDR3 has 16 residues. The J segment lost 5 bases and the V segment lost 0 bases, leaving 8 bases of the junction unmatched. CDR1 and CDR2 from the germline V gene are SGHRS and YFSETQ.

The CDR3 DNA reads as TGTGCCAGCTCACTTCGGGACAGGGGCACTGAAGCTTTCTTT. As protein: CASSLRDRGTEAFF. The chain employs TRBV18 and TRBJ1-1; 10 bases are a match to TRBD1. Germline CDR1 KGHSH, CDR2 LQKENI. The V and J ends lost 4 bases and 4 bases, in that order; junction bases with no gene match: 3. The CDR3 consists of 14 residues.

This clone was counted once. The chain recombines TRBV19 with TRBJ1-2; maybe TRBD1 (5 bases). Germline CDR1 LNHDA, CDR2 SQIVND (reference sequence). The CDR3 extends over 14 amino acids. Trimming removed 4 bases from V and 6 bases from J, with 15 bases in between. In nucleotides, the CDR3 is TGTGCCAGTAGTACCCACCGACCGACAGATGGCTACACCTTC. This gives the protein CASSTHRPTDGYTF.

The chain uses TRBV14 and TRBJ1-1; 10 nucleotides align to TRBD1. Germline V gene data show CDR1 as SGHDN and CDR2 as FVKESK. V lost 2 bases to trimming and J lost 1 base; unmatched junction nucleotides: 7. The CDR3 extends over 17 amino acids. CDR3 sequence reads: CASSQLGGTGANTEAFF. DNA of the CDR3: TGTGCCAGCAGCCAACTTGGAGGGACAGGGGCGAACACTGAAGCTTTCTTT.

By share of the sample, this clone is medium-sized (0.01 to 0.1%). This sequence joins TRBV6-4 and TRBJ2-3; D is possibly TRBD2 (5 bases). Germline-derived CDR1 and CDR2 are MRHNA and SNTAGT. V lost 0 bases, J lost 3 bases, and 7 bases lay in between. The CDR3 runs 14 residues. CDR3 protein: CASSDSRGTDTQYF. In DNA, the CDR3 is TGTGCCAGCAGTGACTCGAGAGGGACAGATACGCAGTATTTT.

The sample holds a few counts of this clone. The chain has TRBV4-2 and TRBJ2-2; no clear D. The ends were cut back, 1 base at V and 5 bases at J, with 11 bases in the middle. Germline V gene sequence: CDR1 LGHNA, CDR2 YNFKEQ. The CDR3 runs to 15 residues. CDR3 residues: CASSQGLAETGELFF. The CDR3 DNA reads TGTGCCAGCAGCCAAGGGTTGGCGGAGACCGGGGAGCTGTTTTTT.

V gene TRBV7-9 combines with J gene TRBJ2-1; 8 positions agree with TRBD2. The junction had 13 bases not matched to a gene; V was cut back by 0 bases and J by 6 bases. Germline V CDR1 and CDR2: SEHNR, FQNEAQ (reference sequence). The CDR3 sequence is 18 residues long. CDR3 sequence (DNA): TGTGCCAGCAGCTTAGCGATGGGTGCACCGGCGGGGGGCAATGAGCAGTTCTTC. Protein: CASSLAMGAPAGGNEQFF.

The rearrangement links TRBV13 to TRBJ1-3, with TRBD1 matching over 7 bases. Germline trimming cut 1 base from V and 0 bases from J; bases unmatched to any gene: 3. The CDR3 extends over 16 amino acids. Germline CDR1 and CDR2: PRHDT and FYEKMQ (reference sequence). The CDR3 region is CASSLAGTASGNTIYF. In DNA, the CDR3 is TGTGCCAGCAGCTTAGCCGGGACAGCCTCTGGAAACACCATATATTTT.

The chain uses TRBV19 and TRBJ1-5; D is uncertain. The CDR3 contains 13 residues. The germline V gene encodes CDR1 LNHDA and CDR2 SQIVND (reference sequence). V lost 3 bases and J 3 bases, leaving 6 bases between the germline ends. This CDR3 reads CASSIQYNQPQHF. CDR3 nucleotides: TGTGCCAGTAGTATCCAGTACAATCAGCCCCAGCATTTT.

The chain uses TRBV9 and TRBJ2-7, with D possibly being TRBD2 (6 bases). This CDR3 is built from 13 residues. From germline, CDR1 is SGDLS and CDR2 YYNGEE. The ends were cut back, 4 bases at V and 4 bases at J, with 12 bases in the middle. The CDR3 is CASSRLVGYEQYF. CDR3 nucleotides: TGTGCCAGCAGCAGACTAGTTGGGTACGAGCAGTACTTC.

This clone was counted only a few times. The junction does not match germline at one end; this may be a read error. This chain connects TRBV7-7 to TRBJ1-5, with D perhaps TRBD1 (6 bases). The CDR3 extends over 17 amino acids. CDR1 and CDR2 (germline): SSHAT, FNYEAQ (reference sequence). Written as DNA, the CDR3 is TGTGCTAGCAGCCCAGCCTACATACAGGGCCGCAATCAGCCCCAGCATTTT. This codes for CASSPAYIQGRNQPQHF.

CDR3 region: CASSLNRADGDGYTF. The CDR3 bases are TGCGCCAGCAGCTTGAACAGGGCCGACGGGGATGGCTACACCTTC. The rearrangement joins TRBV5-1 to TRBJ1-2; a weak D match, TRBD1 (6 bases). This CDR3 region has 15 residues. Germline V CDR1 and CDR2: SGHRS, YFSETQ. The V and J ends lost 1 base and 6 bases respectively, with 16 bases between them.

V usage is TRBV7-8 and J usage is TRBJ1-4; 8 bases match TRBD1. Germline-derived CDR1 and CDR2 are SGHVS and FQNEAQ. The V segment lost 0 bases and the J segment 8 bases; nucleotides outside the gene matches: 8. CDR3 length: 16 residues. CDR3 in DNA: TGTGCCAGCAGCTTAGCTACAGGGGGGTCTCGGGAAAAACTGTTTTTT. Amino acids: CASSLATGGSREKLFF.

The V gene is TRBV9, the J gene TRBJ2-2; 8 bases fit TRBD1. V lost 4 bases to trimming and J lost 4 bases; unmatched junction nucleotides: 9. In germline, CDR1 is SGDLS, CDR2 YYNGEE. The CDR3 spans 16 residues. CDR3 residues: CASSPTRTGTTGELFF. CDR3 DNA: TGTGCCAGCAGCCCTACCCGGACAGGGACCACCGGGGAGCTGTTTTTT.

This chain uses TRBV7-8 with TRBJ1-2; TRBD1 agrees at 8 bases. Per the germline V gene, CDR1 is SGHVS and CDR2 is FQNEAQ. With V trimmed by 3 bases and J by 8 bases, 5 bases remained unmatched. The CDR3 contains 13 residues. The CDR3 loop reads CASSFLQGVGYTF. For the CDR3, the DNA is TGTGCCAGCAGCTTTCTACAGGGGGTGGGCTACACCTTC. The full variable domain, completed using reference TRBV7-8 and TRBJ1-2, is GAGVSQSPRYKVAKRGQDVALRCDPISGHVSLFWYQQALGQGPEFLTYFQNEAQLDKSGLPSDRFFAERPEGSVSTLKIQRTQQEDSAVYLCASSFLQGVGYTFGSGTRLTVV.

The chain joins TRBV5-1 to TRBJ2-3; 9 bases fit TRBD2. From germline, CDR1 is SGHRS and CDR2 YFSETQ. The CDR3 runs 15 residues. V shed 0 bases, J shed 6 bases, and the junction held 5 bases outside the gene matches. In DNA, the CDR3 is TGCGCCAGCAGCTTGGTAGCGGGGGTCTCGGATACGCAGTATTTT. Its translation: CASSLVAGVSDTQYF.

On this clone: A junction end diverges from the germline sequence, so it may reflect a read error. CDR3 nucleotides: TGTGCTAGCAGCTTACGCGGCGGGGAGTACAATGAGCAGTTCTTC. This codes for CASSLRGGEYNEQFF. This chain joins TRBV7-7 and TRBJ2-1, with TRBD2 as a possible D gene (6 bases). Germline V lookup: CDR1 SSHAT, CDR2 FNYEAQ (reference sequence). This CDR3 is 15 amino acids long. The complete variable domain, with remaining parts taken from reference TRBV7-7 and TRBJ2-1, reads GAGVSQSPRYKVTKRGQDVTLRCDPISSHATLYWYQQALGQGPEFLTYFNYEAQPDKSGLPSDRFSAERPEGSISTLTIQRTEQRDSAMYRCASSLRGGEYNEQFFGPGTRLTVL.

This clone was seen only once. A junction boundary mismatches the germline segment, possibly from a read error. J is TRBJ1-5 and V is TRBV29-1; 9 bases align to TRBD1. The CDR3 has 14 amino acids. Germline V gene sequence: CDR1 SQVTM, CDR2 ANQGSEA. This CDR3 is CSVKDRGYNQPQHF. In DNA, the CDR3 is TGCAGCGTTAAAGACAGGGGGTACAATCAGCCCCAGCATTTT.

This chain links TRBV5-1 with TRBJ2-3; 10 bases line up with TRBD2. From germline, CDR1 is SGHRS and CDR2 YFSETQ. Losses at the gene ends were 4 bases for V and 2 bases for J; bases not matched to a gene: 10. The CDR3 spans 17 residues. The CDR3 DNA is TGCGCCAGCAGCCCGGCAGGTAGCGGGGGGAACACAGATACGCAGTATTTT. Its protein product is CASSPAGSGGNTDTQYF.

The rearrangement uses TRBV29-1 and TRBJ2-2; D remains ambiguous. CDR3 length: 13 residues. V was shortened by 4 bases and J by 0 bases, with 6 bases between the two germline ends. The germline V gene has CDR1 SQVTM and CDR2 ANQGSEA. This CDR3 reads CSVVVPNTGELFF. The DNA for the CDR3 is TGCAGCGTTGTAGTTCCGAACACCGGGGAGCTGTTTTTT.